This TCR beta chain is from a study of beta chain features in type 1 diabetes. The study's findings and limits: The study found moderately but significantly shorter TCRB CDR3s in all four CD4+ subsets of Type 1 diabetes patients.

Isolated RNA was reverse transcribed in full, so expressed TCRB transcripts were sequenced. Assay used: immunoSEQ multiplex PCR; TCRdb lists only in-frame clones, some missing. The table has nearly 350,000 clones, about a tenth seen once; the top ten hold roughly 0.99%. This CDR3 region has 12 residues. CDR1 SNHLY and CDR2 FYNNEI come from the germline V gene. Trimming stripped 7 bases from V and 10 bases from J, with 11 bases between. This clone was detected ten times or more. Its antigen is not identified. This TCR was recovered from a man in his thirties or forties with type 1 diabetes. Sequencing was done on a sample of central memory CD4+ T cells from blood. The chain combines TRBV2 with TRBJ1-6; a possible D gene is TRBD1 (6 bases). The chain's CDR3 is CASTPGQSPLHF. In DNA form, the CDR3 reads TGTGCCAGCACTCCAGGACAGTCACCCCTCCACTTT.